This is a list of T cell receptor beta chains from one sample in a study of human T cells and chemical hapten exposure. TCRdb re-called the RACE reads with MiXCR, one entry per CDR3 protein. This table has about 120,000 distinct CDR3 sequences, around 15% appearing once. The sample here was whole blood, taken in connection with sensitization to the hapten diphenylcyclopropenone (DPC). The receptors originated from a man aged 18-30 years with alopecia areata. Some clones in this sample may be carry-over from other donors' samples. Both conserved end residues are part of each CDR3. A D gene is named only where the DNA matches it firmly. A row's size may be missing; if present it is once, few, many or a size class.

abundance	d_gene	v_gene	j_gene	CDR3nt	CDR3aa
few	.	TRBV7-9	TRBJ2-5	TGTGCCAGCAGCTTAGTAGGGACCTCTGAGACCCAGTACTTC	CASSLVGTSETQYF
many	TRBD2	TRBV7-2	TRBJ2-3	TGTGCCAGCAGCTCGACTAGCGGGGGGCGGGCTAGCACAGATACGCAGTATTTT	CASSSTSGGRASTDTQYF
few	TRBD1	TRBV7-2	TRBJ2-1	TGTGCCAGCAGCTTAGCGGGGACAGGGGGGAATGAGCAGTTCTTC	CASSLAGTGGNEQFF
.	TRBD1	TRBV7-2	TRBJ2-3	TGTGCCAGCAGCTTAGCGCTGATCGCTGGGACAGGCAGTACAGATACGCAGTATTTT	CASSLALIAGTGSTDTQYF
few	.	TRBV7-2	TRBJ2-3	TGTGCCAGCAGCTTAGTTCGGGCCGCAGATACGCAGTATTTT	CASSLVRAADTQYF
.	TRBD2	TRBV6-2/TRBV6-3	TRBJ2-1	TGTGCCAGCAGCCCCCGGCGGGGGGGTAACAATGAGCAGTTCTTC	CASSPRRGGNNEQFF
.	.	TRBV11-1	TRBJ2-3	TGTGCCAGCAGCACCGACCTAGCGTATACGCAGTATTTT	CASSTDLAYTQYF
few	.	TRBV5-1	TRBJ2-3	TGCGCCAGCAGCGCCGGACTGAGGACAGATACGCAGTATTTT	CASSAGLRTDTQYF
.	TRBD1	TRBV7-2	TRBJ2-5	TGTGCCAGCAGCCCCGGGACAGGGGGCGTTGGGACCCAGTACTTC	CASSPGTGGVGTQYF
few	.	TRBV19	TRBJ1-5	TGTGCCAGTAGCTATCCTGGGACACGCAATCAGCCCCAGCATTTT	CASSYPGTRNQPQHF
.	.	TRBV7-8	TRBJ2-2	TGTGCCGACCGGGGACGCACCGGGGAGCTGTTTTTT	CADRGRTGELFF
.	.	TRBV6-5	TRBJ1-6	TGTGCCAGCAGTTACGGTGGGGGCACAAATTCACCCCTCCACTTT	CASSYGGGTNSPLHF
.	.	TRBV5-5	TRBJ2-5	TGTGCCAGCAGTCATCGGGGGGCGGAGACCCAGTACTTC	CASSHRGAETQYF
.	.	TRBV6-5	TRBJ1-2	TGTGCCAGCAGTTATAGAGGGGACACCCTCTTGGGGAACTATGGCTACACCTTC	CASSYRGDTLLGNYGYTF
.	.	TRBV28	TRBJ2-3	TGTGCCAGCAGTTTTTCCCTAGCCCAACCCGAATTCACAGATACGCAGTATTTT	CASSFSLAQPEFTDTQYF
few	.	TRBV7-9	TRBJ2-1	TGTGCCAGCAGCTCCAGGTCCAATGAGCAGTTCTTC	CASSSRSNEQFF
few	.	TRBV9	TRBJ1-4	TGTGCCAGCAGTTGGGGGGCCGCTAATGAAAAACTGTTTTTT	CASSWGAANEKLFF
few	.	TRBV6-4	TRBJ2-3	TGTGCCAGCAGTGTTGTTAGTACGGATACGCAGTATTTT	CASSVVSTDTQYF
few	TRBD2	TRBV4-3	TRBJ2-7	TGCGCCAGCAGCCAGGGACTAGCGGGGGGGCTGTACGAGCAGTACTTC	CASSQGLAGGLYEQYF
few	.	TRBV4-3	TRBJ1-5	TGCGCCAGCAGCCAAGATCTGGGGTTTCAGCCCCAGCATTTT	CASSQDLGFQPQHF
.	.	TRBV2	TRBJ1-2	TGTGCCAGCAGCGGACTCTACACCTTC	CASSGLYTF
.	TRBD2	TRBV6-4	TRBJ2-1	TGTGCCAGCAGTGACTCAGCGGGGGGGTACAATGAGCAGTTCTTC	CASSDSAGGYNEQFF
few	TRBD1	TRBV6-5	TRBJ1-6	TGTGCCAGCAGTTCCACAGGGGTGAGGAATTCACCCCTCCACTTT	CASSSTGVRNSPLHF
few	.	TRBV7-3	TRBJ1-1	TGTGCCAGCACCCGAAGTGGGGGCGTCGCTGAAGCTTTCTTT	CASTRSGGVAEAFF
few	.	TRBV29-1	TRBJ2-4	TGCAGCGTTGAAGGGGCAGGGAAAAACATTCAGTACTTC	CSVEGAGKNIQYF
few	.	TRBV6-2/TRBV6-3	TRBJ2-1	TGTGCCAGCCAAAAGAGCTCCTACAATGAGCAGTTCTTC	CASQKSSYNEQFF
few	TRBD1	TRBV6-5	TRBJ1-6	TGTGCCAGCAGTTACTCGACAGGGGGTGAGGACTATAATTCACCCCTCCACTTT	CASSYSTGGEDYNSPLHF
.	TRBD2	TRBV29-1	TRBJ2-2	TGCAGCGTGGGGGAAGGGAGGGCCAGCGGGGAGCTGTTTTTT	CSVGEGRASGELFF
few	TRBD2	TRBV12-3/TRBV12-4	TRBJ2-1	TGTGCCAGCAGTCGGACTAGCGGGGAACAAAGTCATATTAGCTCCTACAATGAGCAGTTCTTC	CASSRTSGEQSHISSYNEQFF
few	.	TRBV3-1	TRBJ1-6	TGTGCCAGCAGCCAGGAGACGTACCGCAATTCACCCCTCCACTTT	CASSQETYRNSPLHF
few	TRBD1	TRBV7-2	TRBJ2-3	TGTGCCAGCAGCTTAGCGGGACAGGGCACAGATACGCAGTATTTT	CASSLAGQGTDTQYF
.	.	TRBV20-1	TRBJ1-2	TGCAGTGCTAGAGTATACGGCTATGGCTACACCTTC	CSARVYGYGYTF
few	.	TRBV2	TRBJ2-7	TGTGCCAGCAGTGAACAGTACGAGCAGTACTTC	CASSEQYEQYF
few	.	TRBV18	TRBJ2-7	TGTGCCAGCTCACCGAGCCTGTCCAGGGGCTCCTCCTACGAGCAGTACTTC	CASSPSLSRGSSYEQYF
.	.	TRBV10-3	TRBJ2-7	TGTGCCACCAGTGATCCGGACGGAGCCTATGAGCAGTACTTC	CATSDPDGAYEQYF
.	.	TRBV7-9	TRBJ1-1	TGTGCCAGCAGCTCGTACAGAGCGAACACTGAAGCTTTCTTT	CASSSYRANTEAFF
few	TRBD1	TRBV28	TRBJ2-7	TGTGCCAGCAGCTCAGGGGGCGAAGCCTACGAGCAGTACTTC	CASSSGGEAYEQYF
many	.	TRBV7-9	TRBJ2-3	TGTGCCAGCAGCTTTCCCGGGGGACGCACAGATACGCAGTATTTT	CASSFPGGRTDTQYF
.	TRBD1	TRBV12-5	TRBJ2-3	TGTGCTAGTGGTTTGGTACTGGGGGACAGAACAAACCCGACGGGAGATACGCAGTATTTT	CASGLVLGDRTNPTGDTQYF
many	.	TRBV7-2	TRBJ1-5	TGTGCCAGCAGCTTAGTGCAGGGAGGTACTCGCAATCAGCCCCAGCATTTT	CASSLVQGGTRNQPQHF
few	.	TRBV29-1	TRBJ2-4	TGCAGCGTTGAGAACAATTTGGGCATTCAGTACTTC	CSVENNLGIQYF
.	TRBD1	TRBV4-1	TRBJ2-2	TGCGCCAGCAGCCCACCGGGACAGGGAATTAGCGACACCGGGGAGCTGTTTTTT	CASSPPGQGISDTGELFF
.	TRBD1	TRBV29-1	TRBJ2-1	TGCAGCGTGGGACAGGGGGGGAATGAGCAGTTCTTC	CSVGQGGNEQFF
.	.	TRBV6-6	TRBJ1-5	TGTGCCAGCAGTTACCCCCCCGGGGATCAGCCCCAGCATTTT	CASSYPPGDQPQHF
few	.	TRBV27	TRBJ2-2	TGTGCCAGCAGTTTATTGGCTAGCCCCGGGGAGCTGTTTTTT	CASSLLASPGELFF
few	.	TRBV20-1	TRBJ2-5	TGCAGTGCTAGAGACTCGTCATTGTACCAAGAGACCCAGTACTTC	CSARDSSLYQETQYF
.	TRBD2	TRBV4-3	TRBJ2-2	TGCGCCAGCAGCCCCCATCGACTAGCGGGGGGAAAGACCGGGGAGCTGTTTTTT	CASSPHRLAGGKTGELFF
.	.	TRBV12-3/TRBV12-4	TRBJ2-7	TGTGCCAGCAGTTTAGCGGGGGTTCCCCACGAGCAGTACTTC	CASSLAGVPHEQYF
few	.	TRBV3-1	TRBJ2-3	TGTGCCAGCAGCCAAGGTTCGAGAGGATCCACAGATACGCAGTATTTT	CASSQGSRGSTDTQYF
.	.	TRBV9	TRBJ2-5	TGTGCCAGCAGCGTAGGGACAGAGAGACAAGAGACCCAGTACTTC	CASSVGTERQETQYF
many	.	TRBV4-1	TRBJ2-6	TGCGCCAGCAGCCAAGATATGAGCTCTGGGGCCAACGTCCTGACTTTC	CASSQDMSSGANVLTF